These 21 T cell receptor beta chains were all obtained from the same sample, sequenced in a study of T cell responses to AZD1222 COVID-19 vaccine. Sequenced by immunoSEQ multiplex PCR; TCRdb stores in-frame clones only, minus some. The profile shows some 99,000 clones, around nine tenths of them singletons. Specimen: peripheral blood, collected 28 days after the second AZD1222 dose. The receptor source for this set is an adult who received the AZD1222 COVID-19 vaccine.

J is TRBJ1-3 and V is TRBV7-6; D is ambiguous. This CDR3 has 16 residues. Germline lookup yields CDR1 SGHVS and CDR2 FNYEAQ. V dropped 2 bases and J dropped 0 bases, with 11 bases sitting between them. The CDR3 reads CASSLTRLSSGNTIYF. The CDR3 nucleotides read TGTGCCAGCAGCTTAACCAGACTTAGCTCTGGAAACACCATATATTTT.

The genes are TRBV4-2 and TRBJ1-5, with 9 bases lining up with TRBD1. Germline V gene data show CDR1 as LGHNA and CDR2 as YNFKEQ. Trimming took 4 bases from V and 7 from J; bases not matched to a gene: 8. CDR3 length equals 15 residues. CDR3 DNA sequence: TGTGCCAGCAGCCCGTCGGGACAGGGCGGCCAGCCCCAGCATTTT. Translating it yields CASSPSGQGGQPQHF.

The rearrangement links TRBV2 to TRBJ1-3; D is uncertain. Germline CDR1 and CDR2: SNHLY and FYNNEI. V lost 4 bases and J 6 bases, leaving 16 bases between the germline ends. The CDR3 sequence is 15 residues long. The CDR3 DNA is TGTGCCAGCAGTGCCCAAACCGACGGGGAAAACACCATATATTTT. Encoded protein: CASSAQTDGENTIYF.

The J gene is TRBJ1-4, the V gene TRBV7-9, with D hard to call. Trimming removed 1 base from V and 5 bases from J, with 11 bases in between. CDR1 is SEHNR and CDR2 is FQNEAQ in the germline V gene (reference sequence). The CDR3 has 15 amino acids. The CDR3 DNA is TGTGCCAGCAGCTTAGGGGCCAGCCAGAATGAAAAACTGTTTTTT. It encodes CASSLGASQNEKLFF.

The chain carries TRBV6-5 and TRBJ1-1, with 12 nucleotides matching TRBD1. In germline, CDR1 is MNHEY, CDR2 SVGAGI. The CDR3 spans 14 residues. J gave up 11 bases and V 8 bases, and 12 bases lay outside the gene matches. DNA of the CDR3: TGTGCCAGCTGGTCGGGACAGGGGGCTTTGGGGGCTTTCTTT. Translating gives CASWSGQGALGAFF.

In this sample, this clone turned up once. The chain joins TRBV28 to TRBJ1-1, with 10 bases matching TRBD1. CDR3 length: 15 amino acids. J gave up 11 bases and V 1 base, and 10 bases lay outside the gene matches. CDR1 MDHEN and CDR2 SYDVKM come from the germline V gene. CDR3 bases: TGTGCCAGCAGTTTATTTGGACAGGGGGAAGAGGAGGCTTTCTTT. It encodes CASSLFGQGEEEAFF.

The CDR3 loop reads CASSWTWTSNTEAFF. Here the CDR3 DNA reads TGTGCCAGCAGTTGGACATGGACCTCGAACACTGAAGCTTTCTTT. V gene TRBV2 combines with J gene TRBJ1-1; D perhaps matches TRBD1 (5 bases). Germline V gene data show CDR1 as SNHLY and CDR2 as FYNNEI. Trimming cost V 5 bases and J 1 base, with 14 bases left between them. The CDR3 length is 15 residues.

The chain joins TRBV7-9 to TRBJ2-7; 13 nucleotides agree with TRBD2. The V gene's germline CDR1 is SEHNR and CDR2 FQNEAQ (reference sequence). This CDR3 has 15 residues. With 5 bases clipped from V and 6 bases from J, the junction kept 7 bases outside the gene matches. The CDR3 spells CASSRGLAGSLEQYF. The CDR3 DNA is TGTGCCAGCAGCCGGGGACTAGCGGGAAGTCTCGAGCAGTACTTC.

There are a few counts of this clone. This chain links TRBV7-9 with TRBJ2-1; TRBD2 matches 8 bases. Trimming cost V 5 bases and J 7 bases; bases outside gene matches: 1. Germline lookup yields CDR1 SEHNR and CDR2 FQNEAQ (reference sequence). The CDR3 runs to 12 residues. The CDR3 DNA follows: TGTGCCAGCAGCCGACTAGCGAATGAGCAGTTCTTC. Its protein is CASSRLANEQFF.

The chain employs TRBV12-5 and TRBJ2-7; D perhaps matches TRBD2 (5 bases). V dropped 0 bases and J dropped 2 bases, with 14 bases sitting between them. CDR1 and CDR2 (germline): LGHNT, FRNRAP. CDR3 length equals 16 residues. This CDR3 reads CASGLVLNSATYEQYF. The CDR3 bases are TGTGCTAGTGGTTTGGTACTTAATAGCGCGACCTACGAGCAGTACTTC.

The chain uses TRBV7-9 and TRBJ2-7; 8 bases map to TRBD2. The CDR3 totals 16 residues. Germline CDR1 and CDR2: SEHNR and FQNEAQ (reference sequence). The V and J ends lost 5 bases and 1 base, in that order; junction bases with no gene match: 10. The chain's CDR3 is CASSTFRGRLSYEQYF. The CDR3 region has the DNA TGTGCCAGCAGCACTTTTCGCGGGAGGTTGTCCTACGAGCAGTACTTC.

The CDR3 here is CASTRTRDSSNQPQHF. CDR3 nucleotide sequence: TGTGCCAGTACCCGAACCCGCGACAGTAGCAATCAGCCCCAGCATTTT. The genes are TRBV19 and TRBJ1-5; a possible D gene is TRBD1 (5 bases). This CDR3 comprises 16 residues. CDR1 LNHDA and CDR2 SQIVND come from the germline V gene (reference sequence). V lost 7 bases and J 0 bases, leaving 16 bases between the germline ends.

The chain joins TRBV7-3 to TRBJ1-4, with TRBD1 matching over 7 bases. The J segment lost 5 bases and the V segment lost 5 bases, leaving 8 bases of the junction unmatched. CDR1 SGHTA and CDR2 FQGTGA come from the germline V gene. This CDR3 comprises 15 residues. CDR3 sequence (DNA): TGTGCCAGCAGCCCTCGGGACAGACAGAATGAAAAACTGTTTTTT. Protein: CASSPRDRQNEKLFF.

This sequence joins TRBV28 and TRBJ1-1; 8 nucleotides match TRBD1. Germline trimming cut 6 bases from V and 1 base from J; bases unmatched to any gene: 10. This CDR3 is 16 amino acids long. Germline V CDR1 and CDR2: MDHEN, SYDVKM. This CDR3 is CASSSPRQGRNTEAFF. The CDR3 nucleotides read TGTGCCAGCAGCTCCCCTCGACAGGGGCGGAACACTGAAGCTTTCTTT.

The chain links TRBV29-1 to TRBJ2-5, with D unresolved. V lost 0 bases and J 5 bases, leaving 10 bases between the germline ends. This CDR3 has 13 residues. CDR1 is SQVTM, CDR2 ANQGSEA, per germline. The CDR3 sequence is CSVEEQLGETQYF. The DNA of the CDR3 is TGCAGCGTTGAAGAACAGCTGGGGGAGACCCAGTACTTC.

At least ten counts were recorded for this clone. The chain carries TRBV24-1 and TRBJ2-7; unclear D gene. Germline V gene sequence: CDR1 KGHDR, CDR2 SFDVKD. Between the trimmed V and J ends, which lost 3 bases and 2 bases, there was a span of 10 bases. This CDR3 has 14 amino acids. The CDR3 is CATSDITFPYEQYF. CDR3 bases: TGTGCCACCAGTGATATTACGTTTCCCTACGAGCAGTACTTC.

The CDR3, as DNA: TGTGCCAGTAGGAGGGGGACTGAAGCTTTCTTT. Translating gives CASRRGTEAFF. The chain has TRBV19 and TRBJ1-1; maybe TRBD1 (6 bases). The ends were cut back, 6 bases at V and 5 bases at J, with 7 bases in the middle. The CDR3 covers 11 residues. Germline V lookup: CDR1 LNHDA, CDR2 SQIVND (reference sequence).

The CDR3 bases are TGTGCCAGCTCACCAAGTACTAGCGGGAGACCCTACGAGCAGTACTTC. This gives the protein CASSPSTSGRPYEQYF. J is TRBJ2-7 and V is TRBV18; 11 bases agree with TRBD2. The CDR3 totals 16 residues. Germline V gives CDR1 KGHSH, CDR2 LQKENI. Trimming took 2 bases from V and 2 from J; bases not matched to a gene: 5.

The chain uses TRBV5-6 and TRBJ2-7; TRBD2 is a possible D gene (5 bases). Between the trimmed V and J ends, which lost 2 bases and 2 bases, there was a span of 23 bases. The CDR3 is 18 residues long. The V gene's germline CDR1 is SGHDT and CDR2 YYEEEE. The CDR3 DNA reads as TGTGCCAGCAGCTTTTTGAACCCAGCAACGAGGGCCACCTACGAGCAGTACTTC. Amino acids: CASSFLNPATRATYEQYF.

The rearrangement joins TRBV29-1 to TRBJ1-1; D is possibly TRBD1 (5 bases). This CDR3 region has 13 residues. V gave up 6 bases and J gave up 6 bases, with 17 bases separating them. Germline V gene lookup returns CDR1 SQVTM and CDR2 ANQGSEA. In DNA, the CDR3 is TGCAGCGTCGACGTCAGGGCCACCTCTGAAGCTTTCTTT. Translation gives CSVDVRATSEAFF.

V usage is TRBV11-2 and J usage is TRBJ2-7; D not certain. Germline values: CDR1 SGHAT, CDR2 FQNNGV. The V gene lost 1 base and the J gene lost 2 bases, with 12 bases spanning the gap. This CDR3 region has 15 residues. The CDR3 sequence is CASSLGGSYPYEQYF. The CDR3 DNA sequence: TGTGCCAGCAGCTTAGGGGGTAGTTACCCCTACGAGCAGTACTTC.